This entry features one T cell receptor beta chain sequence. Its antigen is still unknown. The sample is drawn from a study of beta chain features in type 1 diabetes. Reverse transcription of all isolated RNA meant that expressed TCRB transcripts were sequenced. Sequenced by immunoSEQ multiplex PCR; TCRdb stores in-frame clones only, minus some. The sample lists a few hundred thousand clones; around 10% were seen once. Only one heparinised blood draw was taken per donor, and its volume averaged around 110 mL. Sorting of CD4+ naive, central memory, regulatory and stem cell-like memory cells was performed via CD45RO/CCR7/CD25/CD127/CD95/CD27. Study-level points and caveats: Within the patient group, naive, central memory and Treg TCRB repertoires appeared more similar to each other than within healthy donors. When VDJ junctions were examined, type 1 diabetes patients showed fewer insertions and more deletions. All four CD4+ subsets from Type 1 diabetes patients carried moderately but significantly shorter TCRB CDR3s.

The CDR3 is 17 amino acids. CDR1 is SGDLS and CDR2 is YYNGEE in the germline V gene. V lost 1 base and J lost 2; bases outside the gene matches: 10. The chain couples TRBV9 to TRBJ2-3; 7 bases fit TRBD1. The sequence was obtained from a man aged 30 to 45 with type 1 diabetes. Sequencing was performed on central memory CD4+ T cells from blood. DNA of the CDR3: TGTGCCAGCAGCGTAAGTACGGGACAGCTAATCACAGATACGCAGTATTTT. Translation gives CASSVSTGQLITDTQYF.